A single sample is the source of the 10 T cell receptor beta chains below, sequenced in a study of blood T cell repertoires in COVID-19. Clones were sequenced by immunoSEQ multiplex PCR, and TCRdb holds only the in-frame ones, with some missing. Of 150,000 to 200,000 clones in the sample, 84% were seen once. Sequenced sample: PBMCs or T cells enriched from blood (not recorded which). The receptors here all came from a woman aged 30 to 39 who had been exposed to COVID-19.

The gene calls are TRBV7-9 and TRBJ2-1, with TRBD2 identical over 8 bases. The ends lost 5 bases at V and 7 bases at J; junction bases unmatched: 10. The CDR3 spans 15 residues. From germline, CDR1 is SEHNR and CDR2 FQNEAQ (reference sequence). In DNA form, the CDR3 reads TGTGCCAGCAGCACCGTCAGCGGGGGAGGGAATGAGCAGTTCTTC. Encoded protein: CASSTVSGGGNEQFF. The full variable domain, completed using reference TRBV7-9 and TRBJ2-1, is DTGVSQNPRHKITKRGQNVTFRCDPISEHNRLYWYRQTLGQGPEFLTYFQNEAQLEKSRLLSDRFSAERPKGSFSTLEIQRTEQGDSAMYLCASSTVSGGGNEQFFGPGTRLTVL.

The V call is TRBV4-3, the J call TRBJ2-7; 9 bases are shared with TRBD2. This CDR3 comprises 16 residues. V trimming: 1 base; J trimming: 3 bases; junction bases outside the gene matches: 7. The germline V gene encodes CDR1 LGHNA and CDR2 YSLEER. CDR3 sequence (DNA): TGCGCCAGCAGCCAAGGTGCTAGCGGGAATTTCTACGAGCAGTACTTC. The encoded protein is CASSQGASGNFYEQYF.

The chain recombines TRBV19 with TRBJ2-1; D is ambiguous. V lost 7 bases, J lost 0 bases, and 7 bases lay in between. The CDR3 runs 13 residues. Germline V gene lookup returns CDR1 LNHDA and CDR2 SQIVND (reference sequence). The CDR3 loop is CASTADSYNEQFF. Written as DNA, the CDR3 is TGTGCCAGTACGGCGGACTCCTACAATGAGCAGTTCTTC.

V gene TRBV9 combines with J gene TRBJ2-7; 9 bases fit TRBD2. The germline gives CDR1 SGDLS, CDR2 YYNGEE. The CDR3 contains 14 residues. V dropped 5 bases and J dropped 2; count of bases not matched to a gene: 5. This chain's CDR3 is CASSSGTSPYEQYF. Here the CDR3 DNA reads TGTGCCAGCAGTTCCGGGACTAGCCCCTACGAGCAGTACTTC.

The chain employs TRBV10-2 and TRBJ1-5, with D possibly TRBD1 on 6 matching bases. The ends were cut back, 0 bases at V and 3 bases at J, with 15 bases in the middle. The V gene's germline CDR1 is WSHSY and CDR2 SAAADI. The CDR3 extends over 17 amino acids. The CDR3 coding sequence is TGCGCCAGCAGTGAGTCATCCGGGGGGACATACAATCAGCCCCAGCATTTT. Encoded protein: CASSESSGGTYNQPQHF.

This clone appeared a few times. This chain uses TRBV2 with TRBJ1-4, with 10 bases aligning to TRBD1. Germline CDR1 is SNHLY and CDR2 is FYNNEI. V was clipped by 3 bases and J by 0 bases; unmatched bases: 7. The CDR3 sequence is 18 residues long. CDR3 region: CASSDDRGLNPTNEKLFF. CDR3 DNA: TGTGCCAGCAGTGATGACAGGGGGCTAAATCCAACTAATGAAAAACTGTTTTTT.

This clone was found once. This chain joins TRBV4-2 and TRBJ1-4; no reliable D call. Germline V gives CDR1 LGHNA, CDR2 YNFKEQ. The length of the CDR3 is 14 residues. Trimming cost V 4 bases and J 8 bases, with 14 bases left between them. The CDR3 spells CASSPPGVEEKLFF. DNA of the CDR3: TGTGCCAGCAGCCCCCCGGGTGTAGAGGAAAAACTGTTTTTT.

The chain carries TRBV18 and TRBJ2-7, with TRBD1 matching over 9 bases. CDR3 size: 15 residues. V was pared by 3 bases and J by 5 bases, with 8 bases of the junction left unmatched. The germline V gene encodes CDR1 KGHSH and CDR2 LQKENI. The CDR3 nucleotides are TGTGCCAGCTCACCTTCGGACAGGGGAATCAACGAGCAGTACTTC. Protein sequence: CASSPSDRGINEQYF. The full variable domain, with the rest looked up from reference TRBV18 and TRBJ2-7, is NAGVMQNPRHLVRRRGQEARLRCSPMKGHSHVYWYRQLPEEGLKFMVYLQKENIIDESGMPKERFSAEFPKEGPSILRIQQVVRGDSAAYFCASSPSDRGINEQYFGPGTRLTVT.

This chain uses TRBV27 with TRBJ1-1; 7 nucleotides align to TRBD1. This CDR3 region has 14 residues. CDR1 is MNHEY, CDR2 SMNVEV, per germline (reference sequence). V was pared by 3 bases and J by 1 base, with 2 bases of the junction left unmatched. The CDR3 region has the DNA TGTGCCAGCAGTTTCAGACAGGGGAACACTGAAGCTTTCTTT. Its protein product is CASSFRQGNTEAFF.

This clone was counted between two and nine times. V is TRBV11-1 and J is TRBJ1-1; a possible D gene is TRBD1 (5 bases). CDR1 is SGHAT and CDR2 is FQDESV in the germline V gene (reference sequence). The germline V and J ends were trimmed by 1 base and 1 base, with 7 bases remaining between them. The CDR3 length is 14 residues. Here the CDR3 reads CASSLGQGNTEAFF. CDR3 nucleotide sequence: TGTGCCAGCAGCTTAGGGCAGGGGAACACTGAAGCTTTCTTT.